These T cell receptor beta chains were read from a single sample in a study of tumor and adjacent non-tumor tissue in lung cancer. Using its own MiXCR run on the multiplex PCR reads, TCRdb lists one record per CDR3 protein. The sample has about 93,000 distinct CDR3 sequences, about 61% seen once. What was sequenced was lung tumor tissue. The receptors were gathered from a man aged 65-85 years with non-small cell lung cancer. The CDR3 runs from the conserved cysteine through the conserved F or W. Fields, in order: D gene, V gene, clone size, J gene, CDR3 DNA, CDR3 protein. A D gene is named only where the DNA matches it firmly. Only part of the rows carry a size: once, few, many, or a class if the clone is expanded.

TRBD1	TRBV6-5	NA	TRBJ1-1	TGTGCCAACAGTCAACCCGGGACAGGGCTCACTGAGGCTTTCTTC	CANSQPGTGLTEAFF
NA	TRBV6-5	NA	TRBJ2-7	TGTGTCAGCAGTCTACTAGTGGGAAAGAACGAACAGTACTTC	CVSSLLVGKNEQYF
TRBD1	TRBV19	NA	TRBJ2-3	TGTGCCAGTCAACTGGCACAGGGGATCGGAGATACGCAGTATTTT	CASQLAQGIGDTQYF
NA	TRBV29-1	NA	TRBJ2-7	TGCGGCGTGTCGACTGGAAGCTCCTACGAGCAGTACTTC	CGVSTGSSYEQYF
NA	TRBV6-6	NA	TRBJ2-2	TGTGCCAGGAGGACCCCCCGGGACCCCGGGGACCTGTTTTTT	CARRTPRDPGDLFF
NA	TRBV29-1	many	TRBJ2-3	TGCAGCGTCCTAAAAGATACGCAGTATTTT	CSVLKDTQYF
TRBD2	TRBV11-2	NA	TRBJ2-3	TGTACCAGCAGCACGGGACTAGCGGGGGGGTCGGGTAAGCAGTATTTT	CTSSTGLAGGSGKQYF
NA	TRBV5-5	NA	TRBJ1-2	TGTGCCAGCAGCCGGGGCTTGACATGGGGCTACACCTTC	CASSRGLTWGYTF
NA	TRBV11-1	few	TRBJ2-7	TGTGCCAGCAGCTCCCCTGGGACCGATACCTCCTACGAGCAGTATTTC	CASSSPGTDTSYEQYF
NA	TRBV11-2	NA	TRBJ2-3	TGTGCCAGCAGTTCATACATAATCACAGATACGCAGTATTTT	CASSSYIITDTQYF
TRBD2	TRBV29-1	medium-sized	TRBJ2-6	TGCAGCGTGTCGACGGGGGGCTCTGGGGCCAACGTCCTGACTTTC	CSVSTGGSGANVLTF
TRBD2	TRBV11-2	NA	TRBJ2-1	TGTGCCAGCAATTCTACGGGAGGTGAGCAGATCTTC	CASNSTGGEQIF
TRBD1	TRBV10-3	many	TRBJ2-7	TGTGCCACCCGACAGGGTGGCGAGCAGTACTTC	CATRQGGEQYF
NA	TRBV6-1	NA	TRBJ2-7	TGTGCCAGCGCGTGGTCTACCTACGAGCGGTACTTC	CASAWSTYERYF
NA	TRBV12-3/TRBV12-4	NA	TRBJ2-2	TGTGCCAGTAGTTGGGGGACATGGGCCGGGGAGCTGTTTTTT	CASSWGTWAGELFF
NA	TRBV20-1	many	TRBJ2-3	TGCAGTGCTAGAAGGTCCTCAGATACGCAGTATTTT	CSARRSSDTQYF
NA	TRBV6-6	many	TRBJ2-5	TGTGCCAGCAGTGCCGGACTGCGGGAGACCCAGTACTTC	CASSAGLRETQYF
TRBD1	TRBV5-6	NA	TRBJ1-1	TGCGCCAGCAGCTTATTCAGGACAGGGGGGTACACTGAAGCTTTCTTT	CASSLFRTGGYTEAFF
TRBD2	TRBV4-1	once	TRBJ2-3	TGCGCCAGCAGCCAACGCCCGGGACTAGCGGGAGGCGCTGATACGCAGTATTTT	CASSQRPGLAGGADTQYF
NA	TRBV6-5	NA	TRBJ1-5	TGTACCAGCAGTCCCCTGGACAAAGGAAAAAATCAGCCCCAGCATTTT	CTSSPLDKGKNQPQHF
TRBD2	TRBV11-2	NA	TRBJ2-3	TGCGCCGGCAGCTCCGGGACTACCACTTGGTCAGATACGCATCATTTT	CAGSSGTTTWSDTHHF
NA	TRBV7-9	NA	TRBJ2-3	TGTGCCAGCAGCTTGTCTTGCGGGGCCACAGATACACAGTATTTT	CASSLSCGATDTQYF
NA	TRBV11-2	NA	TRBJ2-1	TGTGCCAATAGCCGAAACCTGGTTTCATACAATGAGCAGTTCTTC	CANSRNLVSYNEQFF
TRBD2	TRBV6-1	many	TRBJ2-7	TGTGCCAGCACCCGGACTAGCAGTCACGAGCAGTACTTC	CASTRTSSHEQYF
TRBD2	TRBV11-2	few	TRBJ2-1	TGTGCCAGCAGCTTAGTACGGGGGGGAGCGGGGGAGCAGTTCTTC	CASSLVRGGAGEQFF
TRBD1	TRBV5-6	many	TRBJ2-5	TGTGCCAGCAGCGGTGTGCCCGGGACAGGAAGGGAGACCCAGTACTTC	CASSGVPGTGRETQYF
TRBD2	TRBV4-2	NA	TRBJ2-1	TGTGTCAGCAGCCGAGGACTAGCGAGAGTACATGAGCAGTTCTTC	CVSSRGLARVHEQFF
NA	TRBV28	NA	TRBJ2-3	TGTGCCAGCAGGGCAAGCACAGATACGCAGTATTTT	CASRASTDTQYF
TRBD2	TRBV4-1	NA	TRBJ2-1	TGCGCCAGCAGTTGCGGGGGTCCTTCCTACAATGAGCAGTTCTTC	CASSCGGPSYNEQFF